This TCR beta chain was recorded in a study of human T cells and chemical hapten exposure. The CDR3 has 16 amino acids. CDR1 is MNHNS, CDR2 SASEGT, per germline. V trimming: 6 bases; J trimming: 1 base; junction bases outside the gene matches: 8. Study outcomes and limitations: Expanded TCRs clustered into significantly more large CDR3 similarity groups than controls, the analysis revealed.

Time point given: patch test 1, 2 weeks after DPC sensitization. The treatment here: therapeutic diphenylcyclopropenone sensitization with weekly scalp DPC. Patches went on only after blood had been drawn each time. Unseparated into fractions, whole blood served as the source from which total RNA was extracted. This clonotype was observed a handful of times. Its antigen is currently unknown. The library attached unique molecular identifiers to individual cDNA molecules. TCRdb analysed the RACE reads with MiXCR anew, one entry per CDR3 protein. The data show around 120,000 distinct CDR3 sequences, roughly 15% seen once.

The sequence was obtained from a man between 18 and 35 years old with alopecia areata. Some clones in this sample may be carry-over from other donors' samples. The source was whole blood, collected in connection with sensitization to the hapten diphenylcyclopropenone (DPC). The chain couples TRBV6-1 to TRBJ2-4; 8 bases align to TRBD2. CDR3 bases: TGTGCCAGCAGCCCAAGCGGGGGACGGGCCAAAAACATTCAGTACTTC. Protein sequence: CASSPSGGRAKNIQYF.